This T cell receptor beta chain emerged from a study of neurological immune-mediated disorders. Trimming took 10 bases from V and 5 from J, leaving 15 bases between them. CDR3 size: 12 residues. Germline V CDR1 and CDR2: ENHRY, SYGVKD. TCRdb reanalysed the 5' RACE reads using MiXCR and keeps one entry per CDR3 protein. The table records 50,000 or so distinct CDR3 sequences, 10% of them present only once. This clonotype has just a few counts. This receptor was identified in a woman aged 40 to 50 with HTLV-1-associated myelopathy (HAM/TSP). The J gene is TRBJ2-7, the V gene TRBV10-3; a possible D gene is TRBD2 (5 bases). The source material was PBMCs. CDR3: CATRTEGHEQYF. The DNA for the CDR3 is TGTGCCACCCGGACTGAGGGCCACGAGCAGTACTTC.